The text below deals with one T cell receptor beta chain. Its antigen remains unidentified. Germline values: CDR1 MNHEY, CDR2 SVGAGI. The ends were cut back, 1 base at V and 1 base at J, with 8 bases in the middle. The CDR3 length is 14 residues. The data stem from a study of shared clonotypes between healthy human individuals. Background on the study: Donors had three CD4 naive, three CD4 memory, two CD8 naive and one CD8 memory plate apiece.

Each subset's genomic DNA was shared equally among a number of immunoSEQ plates. Profiling relied on immunoSEQ multiplex PCR, and the TCRdb table lists in-frame clones only, not all of them. In the table there are more than 550,000 clones, around 90% of which are singletons. Study-wide results and caveats: Clonotypes which were not shared had lower generation probabilities than clonotypes that all four donors shared. Read depth was anticipated to influence clonotype sharing among donors.

Sequencing used memory CD8+ T cells from PBMCs. Subset reported: CD45RO+ cells pooled with CCR7-negative TemRA cells. The chain is built from TRBV6-5 and TRBJ2-7; D might be TRBD1 (5 bases). This TCR derives from a man aged 18 to 35 in good health. Some clones in this sample may be carry-over from other donors' samples. CDR3 nucleotides: TGTGCCAGCAGTTACTGGCAGGGTTCCTACGAGCAGTACTTC. The encoded protein is CASSYWQGSYEQYF.